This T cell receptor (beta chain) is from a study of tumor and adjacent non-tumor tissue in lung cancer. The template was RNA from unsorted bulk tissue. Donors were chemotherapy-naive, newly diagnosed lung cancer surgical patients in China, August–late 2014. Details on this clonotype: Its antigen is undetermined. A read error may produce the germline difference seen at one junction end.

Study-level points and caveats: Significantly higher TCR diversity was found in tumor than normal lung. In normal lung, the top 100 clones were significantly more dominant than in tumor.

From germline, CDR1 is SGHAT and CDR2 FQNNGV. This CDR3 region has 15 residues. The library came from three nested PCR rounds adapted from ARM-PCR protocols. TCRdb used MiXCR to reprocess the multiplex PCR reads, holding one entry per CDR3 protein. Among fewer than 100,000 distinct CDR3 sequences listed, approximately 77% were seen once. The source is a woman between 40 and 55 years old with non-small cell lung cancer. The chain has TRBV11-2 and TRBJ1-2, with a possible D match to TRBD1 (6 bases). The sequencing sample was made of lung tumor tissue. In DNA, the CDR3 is TGTGCCAACAGCTTAGAGTTGGGACATGGCTATGGCTACACCTTC. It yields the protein CANSLELGHGYGYTF.